Given below is one T cell receptor beta chain in context. This sample is part of a study of blood T cell repertoires in COVID-19. Across the study: The study drew acute and convalescent COVID-19 samples from the United States, Italy and Spain.

In the authors' workflow: Counts of nucleated cells, estimated from reference gene primer amplification, were obtained. The protocol was immunoSEQ multiplex PCR, while the TCRdb copy is restricted to in-frame clones and leaves out a portion. V and J calls and clone size follow that table, whereas D and trimming were derived from the DNA. The sample contains 140,000 to 150,000 clones, about 90% of which appear only once. CDR1 is LNHDA, CDR2 SQIVND, per germline (reference sequence). V lost 2 bases and J lost 4; bases outside the gene matches: 12. The CDR3 runs 18 residues. The chain has TRBV19 and TRBJ2-1; the match to TRBD2 covers 9 bases. The clonotype originates from a man aged 55 to 70 who had recovered from COVID-19. The sample taken for sequencing was PBMCs or T cells enriched from blood (not recorded which). The CDR3 nucleotides are TGTGCCAGTAGTATACTAGCGGGATCCGGTTTTTCTTACAATGAGCAGTTCTTC. As protein: CASSILAGSGFSYNEQFF.